Below are 4 T cell receptor beta chains sequenced from a single sample in a study of CD8+CD57+ T cells in acquired aplastic anemia (dated by TCRdb to 2016 to 2019). Patients chosen for sequencing had shown expansion of CD8+CD57+ cells by flow cytometry. For sequencing, an Illumina HiSeq 2000 was employed. Genomic DNA was used as template for profiling of TCR beta VDJ combinations and CDR3 sequences. In-frame beta chains were kept once TCRdb had trimmed the public reads at Q25 with fastp and called clones with MiXCR. When rows share a CDR3 protein, they turn into one entry using the most common DNA and genes. The table for this sample lists hundreds of thousands of distinct CDR3 sequences; over 25% of them were counted only once. The ten largest account for approximately 0.82% of the sample. Sequenced material: sorted CD4+, CD8+, or CD8+CD57+ T cells (not recorded which) from PBMCs. These receptors all stem from a human donor with aplastic anemia.

J is TRBJ1-2 and V is TRBV6-1, with 9 bases aligning to TRBD1. This CDR3 spans 17 amino acids. Looked up from germline, CDR1 is MNHNS and CDR2 is SASEGT. The V segment lost 6 bases and the J segment 5 bases; nucleotides outside the gene matches: 16. CDR3 in DNA: TGTGCCAGCAGCCGATATCAACCGGGACAGGGAAAGTATGGCTACACCTTC. Protein: CASSRYQPGQGKYGYTF.

Remarks on this clonotype: The junction departs from the called germline gene at one end, perhaps through a read error. V usage is TRBV20-1 and J usage is TRBJ2-5; 8 positions match TRBD2. CDR1 and CDR2 from the germline V gene are DFQATT and SNEGSKA (reference sequence). This CDR3 has 17 residues. This chain's CDR3 is CGARDLIGGAFLETQYF. The CDR3 coding sequence is TGCGGTGCTAGAGATCTTATCGGGGGGGCGTTTCTAGAGACCCAGTACTTC.

The chain joins TRBV7-8 to TRBJ1-3; D remains unclear. Trimming removed 6 bases at V and 3 bases at J, with 12 bases between. CDR1 is SGHVS, CDR2 FQNEAQ, per germline. The CDR3 is made up of 14 amino acids. Here the CDR3 DNA reads TGTGCCAGCAGTTTGGTAACCGATGGAAACACCATATATTTT. This gives the protein CASSLVTDGNTIYF.

The gene calls are TRBV6-1 and TRBJ1-5, with TRBD1 as a possible D gene (6 bases). The CDR3 runs to 13 residues. Trimming shortened V by 5 bases and J by 11 bases, and 16 bases separated the two germline ends. Germline V lookup: CDR1 MNHNS, CDR2 SASEGT. The chain's CDR3 is CASSPQGVRTQHF. The DNA of the CDR3 is TGTGCCAGCAGTCCACAGGGCGTGAGGACCCAGCATTTT.